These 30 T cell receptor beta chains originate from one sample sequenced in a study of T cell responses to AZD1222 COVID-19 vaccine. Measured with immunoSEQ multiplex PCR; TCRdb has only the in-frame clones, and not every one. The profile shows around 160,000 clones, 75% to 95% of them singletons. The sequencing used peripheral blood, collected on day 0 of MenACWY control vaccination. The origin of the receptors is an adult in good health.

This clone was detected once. CDR3 amino acids: CASSRSGRQSYEQYF. CDR3 coding DNA: TGTGCCAGCAGCAGAAGCGGGAGGCAGTCCTACGAGCAGTACTTC. The chain has TRBV21-1 and TRBJ2-7; the D segment call TRBD2 is taken from the table without a DNA check. TRBV21-1 is noted as a pseudogene. The CDR3 contains 15 residues.

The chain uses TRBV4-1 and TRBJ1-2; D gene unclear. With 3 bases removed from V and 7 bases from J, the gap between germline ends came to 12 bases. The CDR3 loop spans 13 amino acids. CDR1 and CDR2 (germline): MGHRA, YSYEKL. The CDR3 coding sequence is TGCGCCAGCAGCCAGGGCAGTCGGGTTGGCTACACCTTC. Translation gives CASSQGSRVGYTF.

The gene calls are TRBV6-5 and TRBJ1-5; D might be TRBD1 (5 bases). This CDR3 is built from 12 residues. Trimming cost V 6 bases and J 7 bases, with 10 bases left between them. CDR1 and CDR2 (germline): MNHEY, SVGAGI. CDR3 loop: CASRGGDQPQHF. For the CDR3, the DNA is TGTGCCAGCAGGGGGGGGGACCAGCCCCAGCATTTT.

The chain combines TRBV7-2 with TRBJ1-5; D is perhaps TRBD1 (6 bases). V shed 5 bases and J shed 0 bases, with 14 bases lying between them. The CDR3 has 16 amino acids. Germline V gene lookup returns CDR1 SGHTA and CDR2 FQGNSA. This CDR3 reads CASSPWDINSNQPQHF. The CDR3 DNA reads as TGTGCCAGCAGCCCCTGGGACATTAATAGCAATCAGCCCCAGCATTTT.

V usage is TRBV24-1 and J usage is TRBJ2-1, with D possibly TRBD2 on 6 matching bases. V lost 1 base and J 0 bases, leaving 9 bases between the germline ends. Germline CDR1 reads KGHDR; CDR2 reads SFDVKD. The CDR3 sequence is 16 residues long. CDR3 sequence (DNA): TGTGCCACCAGTGATTTCGACGGGGGCTCCTACAATGAGCAGTTCTTC. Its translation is CATSDFDGGSYNEQFF.

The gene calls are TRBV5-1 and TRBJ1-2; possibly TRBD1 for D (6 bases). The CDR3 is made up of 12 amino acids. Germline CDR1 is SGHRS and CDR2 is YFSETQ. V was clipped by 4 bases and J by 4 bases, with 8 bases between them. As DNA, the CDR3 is TGCGCCAGCAGCCCGGACAGCTATGGCTACACCTTC. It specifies CASSPDSYGYTF.

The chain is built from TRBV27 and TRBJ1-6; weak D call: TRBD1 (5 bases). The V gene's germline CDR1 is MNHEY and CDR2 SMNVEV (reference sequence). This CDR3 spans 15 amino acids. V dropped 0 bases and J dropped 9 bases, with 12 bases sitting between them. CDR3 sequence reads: CASSLSEGISSPLHF. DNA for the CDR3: TGTGCCAGCAGTTTATCGGAGGGGATAAGTTCACCCCTCCACTTT.

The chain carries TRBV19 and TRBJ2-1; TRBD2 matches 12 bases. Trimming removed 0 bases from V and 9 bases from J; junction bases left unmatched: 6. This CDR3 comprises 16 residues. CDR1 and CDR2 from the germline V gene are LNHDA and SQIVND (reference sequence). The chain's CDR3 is CASSIEASGGAREQFF. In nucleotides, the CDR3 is TGTGCCAGTAGTATAGAGGCTAGCGGGGGGGCTCGTGAGCAGTTCTTC. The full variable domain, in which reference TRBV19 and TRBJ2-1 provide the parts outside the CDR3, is DGGITQSPKYLFRKEGQNVTLSCEQNLNHDAMYWYRQDPGQGLRLIYYSQIVNDFQKGDIAEGYSVSREKKESFPLTVTSAQKNPTAFYLCASSIEASGGAREQFFGPGTRLTVL.

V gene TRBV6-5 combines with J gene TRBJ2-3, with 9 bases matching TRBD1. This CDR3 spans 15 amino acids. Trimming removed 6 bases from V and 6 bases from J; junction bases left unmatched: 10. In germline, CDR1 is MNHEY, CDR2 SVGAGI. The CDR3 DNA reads TGTGCCAGCAGATCCGGGACAGGGATGGTTGATACGCAGTATTTT. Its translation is CASRSGTGMVDTQYF.

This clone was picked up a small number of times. CDR3 loop: CASSFNRATSGNTIYF. CDR3 coding DNA: TGTGCCAGCAGTTTTAACAGGGCGACCTCTGGAAACACCATATATTTT. This chain links TRBV2 with TRBJ1-3; a weak D match, TRBD1 (6 bases). The CDR3 length is 16 residues. Trimming stripped 5 bases from V and 0 bases from J, with 14 bases between. CDR1 is SNHLY and CDR2 is FYNNEI in the germline V gene.

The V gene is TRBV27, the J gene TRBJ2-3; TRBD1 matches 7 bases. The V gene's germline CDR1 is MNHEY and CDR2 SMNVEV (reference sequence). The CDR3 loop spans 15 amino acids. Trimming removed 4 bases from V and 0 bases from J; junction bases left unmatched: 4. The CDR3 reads CASSYPGQSTDTQYF. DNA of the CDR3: TGTGCCAGCAGTTATCCGGGACAGAGCACAGATACGCAGTATTTT.

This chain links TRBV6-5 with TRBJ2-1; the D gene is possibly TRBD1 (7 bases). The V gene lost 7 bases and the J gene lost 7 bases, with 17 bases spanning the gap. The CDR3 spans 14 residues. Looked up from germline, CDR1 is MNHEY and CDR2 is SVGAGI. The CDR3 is CASTPRAGGNEQFF. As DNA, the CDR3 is TGTGCCAGCACCCCCCGTGCAGGGGGGAATGAGCAGTTCTTC.

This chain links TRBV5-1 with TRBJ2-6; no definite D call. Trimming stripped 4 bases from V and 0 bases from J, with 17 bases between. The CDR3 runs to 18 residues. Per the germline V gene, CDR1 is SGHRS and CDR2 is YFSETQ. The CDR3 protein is CASSPRTTASSGANVLTF. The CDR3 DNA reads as TGCGCCAGCAGCCCCCGGACGACGGCCAGCTCTGGGGCCAACGTCCTGACTTTC. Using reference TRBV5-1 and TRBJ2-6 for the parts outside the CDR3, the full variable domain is KAGVTQTPRYLIKTRGQQVTLSCSPISGHRSVSWYQQTPGQGLQFLFEYFSETQRNKGNFPGRFSGRQFSNSRSEMNVSTLELGDSALYLCASSPRTTASSGANVLTFGAGSRLTVL.

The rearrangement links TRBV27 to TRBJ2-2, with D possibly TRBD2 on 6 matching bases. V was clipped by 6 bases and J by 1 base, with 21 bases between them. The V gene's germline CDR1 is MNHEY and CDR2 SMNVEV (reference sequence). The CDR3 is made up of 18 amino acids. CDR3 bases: TGTGCCAGCAGCCTAAGCCCTTCAAGGCGGGAGAACACCGGGGAGCTGTTTTTT. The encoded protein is CASSLSPSRRENTGELFF.

The CDR3 DNA reads TGTGCCAGCAGCCAAGACAGGGAAGCTTTCTTT. Amino acid sequence: CASSQDREAFF. The V and J genes are TRBV5-5 and TRBJ1-1; possibly TRBD1 for D (6 bases). Between the trimmed V and J ends, which lost 4 bases and 8 bases, there was a span of 9 bases. The CDR3 length is 11 residues. The germline CDR1 and CDR2 sequences are SGHKS and YYEKEE (reference sequence).

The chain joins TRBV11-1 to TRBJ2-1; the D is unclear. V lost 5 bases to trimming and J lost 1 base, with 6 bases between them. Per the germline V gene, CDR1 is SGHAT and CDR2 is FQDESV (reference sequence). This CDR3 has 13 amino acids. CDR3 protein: CASSLKSYNEQFF. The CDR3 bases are TGTGCCAGCAGCCTTAAGTCCTACAATGAGCAGTTCTTC.

The CDR3 here is CASSGGYSNQPQHF. The DNA of the CDR3 is TGTGCCAGCAGCGGCGGGTATAGCAATCAGCCCCAGCATTTT. The J gene is TRBJ1-5, the V gene TRBV6-5; D unclear. The germline V gene has CDR1 MNHEY and CDR2 SVGAGI. This CDR3 contains 14 residues. Trimming removed 6 bases from V and 0 bases from J, with 9 bases in between.

CDR3 bases: TGTGCCAGCAGTTTAGGGGGGCTTACCTACGAGCAGTACTTC. Translation: CASSLGGLTYEQYF. The chain links TRBV28 to TRBJ2-7; perhaps D is TRBD1 or TRBD2 (6 bases each). V was clipped by 2 bases and J by 2 bases, with 10 bases between them. Germline V gene sequence: CDR1 MDHEN, CDR2 SYDVKM. This CDR3 spans 14 amino acids.

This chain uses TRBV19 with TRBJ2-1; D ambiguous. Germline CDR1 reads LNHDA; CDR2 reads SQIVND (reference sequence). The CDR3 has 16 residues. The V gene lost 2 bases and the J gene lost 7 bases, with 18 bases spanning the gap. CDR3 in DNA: TGTGCCAGTAGTATAATGTTGGGCTCTTCACATAATGAGCAGTTCTTC. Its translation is CASSIMLGSSHNEQFF. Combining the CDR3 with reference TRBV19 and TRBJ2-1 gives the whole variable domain DGGITQSPKYLFRKEGQNVTLSCEQNLNHDAMYWYRQDPGQGLRLIYYSQIVNDFQKGDIAEGYSVSREKKESFPLTVTSAQKNPTAFYLCASSIMLGSSHNEQFFGPGTRLTVL.

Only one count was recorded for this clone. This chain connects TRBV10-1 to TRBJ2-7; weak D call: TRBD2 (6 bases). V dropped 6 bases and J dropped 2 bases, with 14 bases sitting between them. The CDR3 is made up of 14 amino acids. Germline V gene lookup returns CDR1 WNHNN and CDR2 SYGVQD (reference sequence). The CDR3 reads CASSGGPGPYEQYF. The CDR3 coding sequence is TGCGCCAGCAGCGGAGGGCCAGGTCCCTACGAGCAGTACTTC.

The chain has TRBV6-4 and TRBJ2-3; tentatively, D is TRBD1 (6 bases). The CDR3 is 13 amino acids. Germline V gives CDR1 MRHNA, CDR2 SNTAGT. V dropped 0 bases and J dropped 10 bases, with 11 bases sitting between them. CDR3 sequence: CASSDSTQGSQYF. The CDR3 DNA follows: TGTGCCAGCAGTGACTCGACCCAGGGGTCGCAGTATTTT.

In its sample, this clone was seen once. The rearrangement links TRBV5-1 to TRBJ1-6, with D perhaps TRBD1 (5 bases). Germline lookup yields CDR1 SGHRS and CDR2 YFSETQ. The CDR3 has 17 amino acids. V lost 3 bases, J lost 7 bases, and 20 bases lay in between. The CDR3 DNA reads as TGCGCCAGCAGCTCGCTTGGTCCGGGACGGCAAAATTCACCCCTCCACTTT. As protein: CASSSLGPGRQNSPLHF.

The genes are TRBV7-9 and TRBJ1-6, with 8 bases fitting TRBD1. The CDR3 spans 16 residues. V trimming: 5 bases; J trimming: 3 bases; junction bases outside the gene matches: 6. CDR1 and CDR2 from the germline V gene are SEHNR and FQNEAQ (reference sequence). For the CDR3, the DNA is TGTGCCAGCAGCGCGCCGACAGGGGACTATAATTCACCCCTCCACTTT. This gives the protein CASSAPTGDYNSPLHF.

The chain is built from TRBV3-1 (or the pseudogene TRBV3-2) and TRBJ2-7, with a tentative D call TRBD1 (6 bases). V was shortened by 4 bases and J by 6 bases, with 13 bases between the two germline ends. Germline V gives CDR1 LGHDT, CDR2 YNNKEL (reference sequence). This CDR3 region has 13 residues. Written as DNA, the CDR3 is TGTGCCAGCAGCCCTAAACAGGGAAGCGAGCAGTACTTC. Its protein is CASSPKQGSEQYF.

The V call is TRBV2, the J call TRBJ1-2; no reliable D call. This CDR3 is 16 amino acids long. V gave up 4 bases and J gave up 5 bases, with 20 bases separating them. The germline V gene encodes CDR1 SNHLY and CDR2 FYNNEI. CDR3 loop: CASSVSPGPGSYGYTF. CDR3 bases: TGTGCCAGCAGTGTCAGCCCGGGCCCCGGGAGTTATGGCTACACCTTC.

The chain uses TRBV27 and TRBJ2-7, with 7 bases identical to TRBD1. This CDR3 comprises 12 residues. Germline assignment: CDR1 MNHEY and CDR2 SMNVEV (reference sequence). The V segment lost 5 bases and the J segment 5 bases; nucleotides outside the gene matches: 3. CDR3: CASSDRAHEQYF. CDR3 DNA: TGTGCCAGCAGTGACAGGGCCCACGAGCAGTACTTC.

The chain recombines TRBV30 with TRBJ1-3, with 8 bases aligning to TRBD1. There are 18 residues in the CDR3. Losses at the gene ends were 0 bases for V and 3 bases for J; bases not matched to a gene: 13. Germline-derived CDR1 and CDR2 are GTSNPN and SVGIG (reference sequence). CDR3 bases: TGTGCCTGGAGTGTCCGCAGGGGGCTATGGGTAGATGGAAACACCATATATTTT. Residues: CAWSVRRGLWVDGNTIYF.

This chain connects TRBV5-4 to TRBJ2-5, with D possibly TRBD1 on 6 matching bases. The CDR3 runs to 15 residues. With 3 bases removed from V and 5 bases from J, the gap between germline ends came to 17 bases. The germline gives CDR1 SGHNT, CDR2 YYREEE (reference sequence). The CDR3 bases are TGTGCCAGCAGCTCGGGACGAGGGGGTGGGGAGACCCAGTACTTC. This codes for CASSSGRGGGETQYF. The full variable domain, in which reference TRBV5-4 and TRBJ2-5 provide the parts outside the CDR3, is ETGVTQSPTHLIKTRGQQVTLRCSSQSGHNTVSWYQQALGQGPQFIFQYYREEENGRGNFPPRFSGLQFPNYSSELNVNALELDDSALYLCASSSGRGGGETQYFGPGTRLLVL.

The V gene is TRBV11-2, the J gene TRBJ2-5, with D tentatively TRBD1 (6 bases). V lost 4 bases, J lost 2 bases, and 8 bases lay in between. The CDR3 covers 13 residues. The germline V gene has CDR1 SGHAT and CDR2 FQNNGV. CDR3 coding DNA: TGTGCCAGCAGCTGGGGACAACAAGAGACCCAGTACTTC. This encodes CASSWGQQETQYF.

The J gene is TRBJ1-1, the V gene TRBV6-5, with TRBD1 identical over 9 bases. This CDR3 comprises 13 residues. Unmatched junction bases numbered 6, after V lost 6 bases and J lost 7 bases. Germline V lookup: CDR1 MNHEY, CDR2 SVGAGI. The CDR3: CASRRVGQGEAFF. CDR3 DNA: TGTGCCAGCAGAAGAGTGGGACAGGGTGAAGCTTTCTTT.